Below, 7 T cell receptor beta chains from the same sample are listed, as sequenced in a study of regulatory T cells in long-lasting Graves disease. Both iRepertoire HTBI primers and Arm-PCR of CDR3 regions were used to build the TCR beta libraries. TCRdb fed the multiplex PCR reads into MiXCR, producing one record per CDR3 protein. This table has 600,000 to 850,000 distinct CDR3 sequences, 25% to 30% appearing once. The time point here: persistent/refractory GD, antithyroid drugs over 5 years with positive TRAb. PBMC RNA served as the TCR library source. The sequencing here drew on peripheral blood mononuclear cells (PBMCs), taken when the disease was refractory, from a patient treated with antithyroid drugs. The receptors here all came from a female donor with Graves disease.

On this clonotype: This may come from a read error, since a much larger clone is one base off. The CDR3 loop reads CASSHSGRDYERYF. The CDR3 DNA reads as TGTGCCAGCAGCCACTCTGGCAGAGACTACGAGCGGTACTTC. The V call is TRBV3-1, the J call TRBJ2-7; TRBD2 is a possible D gene (5 bases). Germline loops: CDR1 LGHDT, CDR2 YNNKEL (reference sequence). The CDR3 sequence is 14 residues long.

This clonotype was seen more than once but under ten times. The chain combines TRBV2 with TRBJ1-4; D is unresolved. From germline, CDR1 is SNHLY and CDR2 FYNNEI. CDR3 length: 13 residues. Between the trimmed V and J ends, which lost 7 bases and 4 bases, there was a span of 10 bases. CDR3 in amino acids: CASKAEINEKLFF. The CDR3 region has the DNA TGTGCCAGCAAAGCCGAGATTAATGAAAAACTGTTTTTT. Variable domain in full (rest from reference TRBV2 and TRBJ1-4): EPEVTQTPSHQVTQMGQEVILRCVPISNHLYFYWYRQILGQKVEFLVSFYNNEISEKSEIFDDQFSVERPDGSNFTLKIRSTKLEDSAMYFCASKAEINEKLFFGSGTQLSVL.

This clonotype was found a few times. CDR3 amino acids: CASSYGVAGELFF. In DNA, the CDR3 is TGTGCCAGCAGTTACGGGGTAGCCGGGGAGCTGTTTTTT. V usage is TRBV6-5 and J usage is TRBJ2-2; D is uncertain. There are 13 residues in the CDR3. From germline, CDR1 is MNHEY and CDR2 SVGAGI. V dropped 2 bases and J dropped 6 bases, with 7 bases sitting between them.

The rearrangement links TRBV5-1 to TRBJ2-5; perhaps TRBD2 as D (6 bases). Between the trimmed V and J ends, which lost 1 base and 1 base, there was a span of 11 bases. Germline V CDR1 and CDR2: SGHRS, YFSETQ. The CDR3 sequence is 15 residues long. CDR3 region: CASSLSGGSQETQYF. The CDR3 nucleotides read TGCGCCAGCAGCTTGAGTGGAGGGTCCCAAGAGACCCAGTACTTC.

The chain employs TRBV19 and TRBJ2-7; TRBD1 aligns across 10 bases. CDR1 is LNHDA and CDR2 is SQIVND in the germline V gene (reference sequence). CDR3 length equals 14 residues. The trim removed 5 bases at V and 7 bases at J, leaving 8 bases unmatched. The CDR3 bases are TGTGCCAGTAGTCCCGGGACAGGGGTGAGGGAGCAGTACTTC. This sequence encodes CASSPGTGVREQYF.

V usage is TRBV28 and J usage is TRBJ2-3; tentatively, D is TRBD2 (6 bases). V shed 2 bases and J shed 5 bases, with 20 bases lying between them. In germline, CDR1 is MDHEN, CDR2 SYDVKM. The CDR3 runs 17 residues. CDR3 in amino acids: CASSLMIPGVMEDTQYF. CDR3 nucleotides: TGTGCCAGCAGTTTAATGATCCCGGGAGTCATGGAAGATACGCAGTATTTT.

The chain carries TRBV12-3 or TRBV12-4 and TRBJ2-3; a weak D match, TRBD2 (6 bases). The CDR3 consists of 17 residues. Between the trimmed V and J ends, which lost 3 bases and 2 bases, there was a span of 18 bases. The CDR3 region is CASSLGLTGDPTDTQYF. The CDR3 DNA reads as TGTGCCAGCAGTTTGGGGCTAACGGGAGACCCCACAGATACGCAGTATTTT.